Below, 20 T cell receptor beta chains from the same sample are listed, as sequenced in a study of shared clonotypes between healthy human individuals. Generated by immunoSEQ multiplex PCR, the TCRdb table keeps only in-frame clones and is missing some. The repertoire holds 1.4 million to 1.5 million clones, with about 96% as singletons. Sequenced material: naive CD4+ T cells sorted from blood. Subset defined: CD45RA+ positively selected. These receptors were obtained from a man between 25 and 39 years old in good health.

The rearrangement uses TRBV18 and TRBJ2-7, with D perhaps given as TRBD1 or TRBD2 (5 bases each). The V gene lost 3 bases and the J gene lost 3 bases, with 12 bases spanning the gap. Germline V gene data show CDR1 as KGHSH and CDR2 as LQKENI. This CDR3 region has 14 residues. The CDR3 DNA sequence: TGTGCCAGCTCACCCTCGGGACGATTCTACGAGCAGTACTTC. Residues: CASSPSGRFYEQYF.

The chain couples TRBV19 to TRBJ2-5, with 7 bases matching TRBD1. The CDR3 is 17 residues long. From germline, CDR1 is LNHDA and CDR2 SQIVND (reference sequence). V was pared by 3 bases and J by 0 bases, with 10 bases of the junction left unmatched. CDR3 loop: CASSIRGTVRYQETQYF. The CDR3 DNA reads TGTGCCAGTAGTATCAGAGGGACAGTGAGGTACCAAGAGACCCAGTACTTC. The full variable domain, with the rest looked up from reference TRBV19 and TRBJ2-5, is DGGITQSPKYLFRKEGQNVTLSCEQNLNHDAMYWYRQDPGQGLRLIYYSQIVNDFQKGDIAEGYSVSREKKESFPLTVTSAQKNPTAFYLCASSIRGTVRYQETQYFGPGTRLLVL.

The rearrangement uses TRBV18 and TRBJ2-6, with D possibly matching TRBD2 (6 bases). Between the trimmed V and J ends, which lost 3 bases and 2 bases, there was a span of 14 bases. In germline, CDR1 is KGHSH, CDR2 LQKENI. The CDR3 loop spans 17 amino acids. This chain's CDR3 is CASSPIRLGAGANVLTF. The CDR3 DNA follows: TGTGCCAGCTCACCGATCAGACTAGGGGCTGGGGCCAACGTCCTGACTTTC.

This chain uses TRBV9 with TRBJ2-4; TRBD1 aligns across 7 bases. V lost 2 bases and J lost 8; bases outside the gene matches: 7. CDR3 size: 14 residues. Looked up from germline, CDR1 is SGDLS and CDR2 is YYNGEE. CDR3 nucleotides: TGTGCCAGCAGCGTTAGGGGGCTAGGGGACATTCAGTACTTC. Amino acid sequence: CASSVRGLGDIQYF.

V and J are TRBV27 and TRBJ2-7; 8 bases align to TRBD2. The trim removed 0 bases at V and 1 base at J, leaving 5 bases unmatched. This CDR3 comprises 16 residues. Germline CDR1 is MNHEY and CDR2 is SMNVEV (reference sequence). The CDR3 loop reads CASSLSKVAGSYEQYF. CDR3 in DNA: TGTGCCAGCAGTTTATCGAAAGTAGCGGGGTCCTACGAGCAGTACTTC.

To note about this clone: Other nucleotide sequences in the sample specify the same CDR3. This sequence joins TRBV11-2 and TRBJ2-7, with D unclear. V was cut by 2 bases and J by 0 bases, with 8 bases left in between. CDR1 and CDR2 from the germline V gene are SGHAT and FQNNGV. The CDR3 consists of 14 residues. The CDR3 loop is CASSLIGGSYEQYF. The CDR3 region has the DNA TGTGCCAGCAGCTTAATCGGCGGCTCCTACGAGCAGTACTTC. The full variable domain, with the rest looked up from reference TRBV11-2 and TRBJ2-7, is EAGVAQSPRYKIIEKRQSVAFWCNPISGHATLYWYQQILGQGPKLLIQFQNNGVVDDSQLPKDRFSAERLKGVDSTLKIQPAKLEDSAVYLCASSLIGGSYEQYFGPGTRLTVT.

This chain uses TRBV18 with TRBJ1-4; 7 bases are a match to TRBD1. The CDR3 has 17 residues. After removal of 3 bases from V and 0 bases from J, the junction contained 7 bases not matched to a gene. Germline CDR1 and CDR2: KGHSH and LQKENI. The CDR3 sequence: CASSPPTGMATNEKLFF. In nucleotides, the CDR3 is TGTGCCAGCTCACCTCCGACAGGGATGGCAACTAATGAAAAACTGTTTTTT. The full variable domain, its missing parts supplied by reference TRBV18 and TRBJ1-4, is NAGVMQNPRHLVRRRGQEARLRCSPMKGHSHVYWYRQLPEEGLKFMVYLQKENIIDESGMPKERFSAEFPKEGPSILRIQQVVRGDSAAYFCASSPPTGMATNEKLFFGSGTQLSVL.

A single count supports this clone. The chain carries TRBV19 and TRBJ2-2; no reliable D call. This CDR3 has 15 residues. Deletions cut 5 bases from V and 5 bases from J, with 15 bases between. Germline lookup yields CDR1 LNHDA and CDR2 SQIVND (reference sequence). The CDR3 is CASSHGGLRTGELFF. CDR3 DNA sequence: TGTGCCAGTAGTCATGGCGGCCTACGTACCGGGGAGCTGTTTTTT.

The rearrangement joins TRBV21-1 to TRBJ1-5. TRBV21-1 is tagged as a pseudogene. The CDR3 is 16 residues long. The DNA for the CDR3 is TGTGCCAGCAGCAACCCGTTTCCCGTAATCAATCAGCCCCAGCATTTT. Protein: CASSNPFPVINQPQHF.

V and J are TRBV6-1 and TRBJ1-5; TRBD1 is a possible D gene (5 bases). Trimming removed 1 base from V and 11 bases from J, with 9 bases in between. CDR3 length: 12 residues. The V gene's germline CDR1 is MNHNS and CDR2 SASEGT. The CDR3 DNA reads TGTGCCAGCAGTGAAGTAGGGACTGCCCAGCATTTT. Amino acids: CASSEVGTAQHF.

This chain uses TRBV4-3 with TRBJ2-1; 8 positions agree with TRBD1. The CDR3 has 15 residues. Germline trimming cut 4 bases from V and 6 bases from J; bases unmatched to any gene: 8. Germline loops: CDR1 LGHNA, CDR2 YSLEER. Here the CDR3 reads CASSLGGQVPNEQFF. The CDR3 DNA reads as TGCGCCAGCAGCCTTGGGGGACAGGTCCCCAATGAGCAGTTCTTC.

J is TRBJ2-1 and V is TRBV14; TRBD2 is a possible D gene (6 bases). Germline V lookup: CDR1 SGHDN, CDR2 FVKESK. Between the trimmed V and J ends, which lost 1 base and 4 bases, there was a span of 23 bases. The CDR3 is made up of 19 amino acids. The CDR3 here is CASSQVESIAELFYNEQFF. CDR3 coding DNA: TGTGCCAGCAGCCAAGTCGAAAGTATAGCGGAGCTCTTTTACAATGAGCAGTTCTTC.

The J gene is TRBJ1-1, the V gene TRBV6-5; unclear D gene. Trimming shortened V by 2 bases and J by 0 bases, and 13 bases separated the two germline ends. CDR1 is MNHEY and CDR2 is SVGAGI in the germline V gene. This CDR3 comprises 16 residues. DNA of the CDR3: TGTGCCAGCAGTTACCTCTCGGCAGGTATGAACACTGAAGCTTTCTTT. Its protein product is CASSYLSAGMNTEAFF.

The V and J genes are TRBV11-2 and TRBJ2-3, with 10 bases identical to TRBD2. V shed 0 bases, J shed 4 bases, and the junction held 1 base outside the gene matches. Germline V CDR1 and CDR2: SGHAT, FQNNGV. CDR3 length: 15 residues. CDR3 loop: CASSLDGTSADTQYF. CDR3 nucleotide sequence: TGTGCCAGCAGCTTAGACGGGACTAGCGCAGATACGCAGTATTTT.

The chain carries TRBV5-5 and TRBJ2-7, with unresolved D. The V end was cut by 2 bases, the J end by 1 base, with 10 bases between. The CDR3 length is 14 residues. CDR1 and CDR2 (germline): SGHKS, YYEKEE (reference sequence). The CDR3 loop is CASSLGSWSYEQYF. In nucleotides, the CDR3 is TGTGCCAGCAGCTTAGGCTCGTGGTCCTACGAGCAGTACTTC.

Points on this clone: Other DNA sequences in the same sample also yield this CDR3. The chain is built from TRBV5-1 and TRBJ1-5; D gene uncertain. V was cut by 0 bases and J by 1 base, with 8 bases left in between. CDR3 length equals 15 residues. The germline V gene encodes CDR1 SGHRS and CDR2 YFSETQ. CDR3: CASSLAGISNQPQHF. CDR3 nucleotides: TGCGCCAGCAGCTTGGCCGGAATCAGCAATCAGCCCCAGCATTTT.

The CDR3: CASSWGTGPQNQPQHF. The CDR3, as DNA: TGTGCCAGCAGCTGGGGAACAGGGCCCCAAAATCAGCCCCAGCATTTT. This chain uses TRBV5-5 with TRBJ1-5; a possible D gene is TRBD1 (6 bases). The germline gives CDR1 SGHKS, CDR2 YYEKEE (reference sequence). V was cut by 3 bases and J by 4 bases, with 17 bases left in between. The length of the CDR3 is 16 residues.

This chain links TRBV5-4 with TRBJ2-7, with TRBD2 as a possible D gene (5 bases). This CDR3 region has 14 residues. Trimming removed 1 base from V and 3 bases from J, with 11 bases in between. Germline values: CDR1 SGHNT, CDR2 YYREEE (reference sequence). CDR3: CASSLFEGLYEQYF. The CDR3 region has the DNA TGTGCCAGCAGCTTGTTTGAGGGCCTCTACGAGCAGTACTTC.

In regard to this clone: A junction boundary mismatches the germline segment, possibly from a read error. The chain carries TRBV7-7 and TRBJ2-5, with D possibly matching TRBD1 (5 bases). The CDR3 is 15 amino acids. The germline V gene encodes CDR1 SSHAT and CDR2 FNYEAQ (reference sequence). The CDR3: CASSSRQGIGETQYF. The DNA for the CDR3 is TGTGCTAGCAGCTCCCGCCAGGGAATTGGAGAGACCCAGTACTTC.

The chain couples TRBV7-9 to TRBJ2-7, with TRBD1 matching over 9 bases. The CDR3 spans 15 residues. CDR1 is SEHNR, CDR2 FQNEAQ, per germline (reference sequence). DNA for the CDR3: TGTGCTAGCCGGGAAGGACAGGGGATTGAGTACGAGCAGTACTTC. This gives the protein CASREGQGIEYEQYF.